These 6 T cell receptor beta chains were all obtained from the same sample, sequenced in a study of blood T cell repertoires in COVID-19. Clones were read by immunoSEQ multiplex PCR, and TCRdb kept only the in-frame ones, dropping some. The sample has 150,000 to 180,000 clones; about 80% are singletons. Source material: peripheral blood. These receptors were obtained from a woman aged 55-75 years with acute or convalescent COVID-19.

The J gene is TRBJ2-5, the V gene TRBV19; tentatively, D is TRBD2 (6 bases). The V gene lost 8 bases and the J gene lost 1 base, with 17 bases spanning the gap. Germline V gene data show CDR1 as LNHDA and CDR2 as SQIVND (reference sequence). The CDR3 is made up of 15 amino acids. As DNA, the CDR3 is TGTGCCAGTGGATCCCTGGGGCGGGGCCAAGAGACCCAGTACTTC. Protein sequence: CASGSLGRGQETQYF. The whole variable domain, filled in from reference TRBV19 and TRBJ2-5, reads DGGITQSPKYLFRKEGQNVTLSCEQNLNHDAMYWYRQDPGQGLRLIYYSQIVNDFQKGDIAEGYSVSREKKESFPLTVTSAQKNPTAFYLCASGSLGRGQETQYFGPGTRLLVL.

The chain has TRBV6-6 and TRBJ1-5; TRBD1 matches at 10 bases. The CDR3 runs 15 residues. Unmatched junction bases numbered 2, after V lost 4 bases and J lost 2 bases. The germline gives CDR1 MNHNY, CDR2 SVGAGI (reference sequence). The CDR3 protein is CASSSGTGGNQPQHF. The CDR3 nucleotides are TGTGCCAGCAGTTCTGGGACAGGGGGCAATCAGCCCCAGCATTTT.

The chain uses TRBV2 and TRBJ1-2; D is unclear. Germline CDR1 reads SNHLY; CDR2 reads FYNNEI. The germline V and J ends were trimmed by 7 bases and 3 bases, with 9 bases remaining between them. CDR3 size: 12 residues. The CDR3 DNA sequence: TGTGCCAGCACCCCCCCTGACTATGGCTACACCTTC. As protein: CASTPPDYGYTF.

This clone showed up just a few times. V and J are TRBV19 and TRBJ1-5; 7 nucleotides match TRBD1. V was clipped by 5 bases and J by 6 bases; unmatched bases: 4. The CDR3 extends over 13 amino acids. Germline V lookup: CDR1 LNHDA, CDR2 SQIVND (reference sequence). CDR3 region: CASSYRGRQPQHF. CDR3 coding DNA: TGTGCCAGTAGTTACAGGGGCCGTCAGCCCCAGCATTTT.

This chain uses TRBV10-3 with TRBJ1-2; 10 bases are shared with TRBD1. The CDR3 spans 14 residues. The V gene end was trimmed by 1 base and the J gene end by 6 bases; junction bases not matched to a gene: 2. Germline-derived CDR1 and CDR2 are ENHRY and SYGVKD. The CDR3 protein is CAISEYGQGDGYTF. In nucleotides, the CDR3 is TGTGCCATCAGTGAGTATGGACAGGGGGATGGCTACACCTTC.

This clone came up a few times. The chain links TRBV3-1 (or the pseudogene TRBV3-2) to TRBJ1-5; 12 positions match TRBD1. This CDR3 spans 15 amino acids. V shed 4 bases, J shed 6 bases, and the junction held 4 bases outside the gene matches. Per the germline V gene, CDR1 is LGHDT and CDR2 is YNNKEL (reference sequence). CDR3 sequence: CASSRGTGGSQPQHF. The CDR3 coding sequence is TGTGCCAGCAGCCGCGGGACAGGGGGCAGTCAGCCCCAGCATTTT.